A selection of T cell receptor beta chains follows, all from one sample in a study of T cells after yellow fever vaccination. TCRdb analysed the 5' RACE reads with MiXCR anew, one entry per CDR3 protein. The data hold around 340,000 distinct CDR3 sequences, with 8.7% observed a single time. Sequencing was performed on PBMCs, taken on the day of the first yellow fever vaccination. The source of these receptors is a man aged 18 to 35 who received the YFV17D yellow fever vaccine. CDR3s include the opening cysteine and the closing phenylalanine or tryptophan. D genes are given only for firm matches. Clone size, where shown, is once, few, many, or a class for clones that have expanded.

v_gene	abundance	d_gene	j_gene	CDR3nt	CDR3aa
TRBV6-6	few	NA	TRBJ1-2	TGTGCCAGCAGCCCGGGACTCCACTATGGCTACACCTTC	CASSPGLHYGYTF
TRBV7-9	NA	NA	TRBJ2-5	TGTGCCAGCCTTAGCGGCCCTAAAGGGCCCAGGGAGACCCAGTACTTC	CASLSGPKGPRETQYF
TRBV5-1	few	TRBD2	TRBJ2-3	TGCGCCAGCAGCCCGCCCACTAGCGGGGGCCTAGATACGCAGTATTTT	CASSPPTSGGLDTQYF
TRBV9	few	NA	TRBJ2-5	TGTGCCAGCAGCGGGATGACTAGTGAGACCCAGTACTTC	CASSGMTSETQYF
TRBV7-2	NA	TRBD2	TRBJ2-2	TGTGCCAGCAGCCGCCGACTAGCGGGCACCGGGGAGCTGTTTTTT	CASSRRLAGTGELFF
TRBV29-1	NA	NA	TRBJ2-7	TGCAGCGTTGAGGAAGTCAGCGGCCAGAGCTCCTACGAGCAGTACTTC	CSVEEVSGQSSYEQYF
TRBV2	many	TRBD2	TRBJ2-1	TGTGCCAGCAGTGAAAGCGGGGGGGCCAATGAGCAGTTCTTC	CASSESGGANEQFF
TRBV7-2	few	TRBD2	TRBJ2-3	TGTGCCAGCAGCTTTAGCGGGCCCCTCACAGATACGCAGTATTTT	CASSFSGPLTDTQYF
TRBV12-3/TRBV12-4	NA	NA	TRBJ1-1	TGTGCCAGCAGTTTGGATACCTTCAACACTGAAGCTTTCTTT	CASSLDTFNTEAFF
TRBV20-1	many	TRBD1	TRBJ1-6	TGCAGTGCTCGACAGGGGATCTCACCCCTCCACTTT	CSARQGISPLHF
TRBV12-3/TRBV12-4	many	TRBD1	TRBJ1-5	TGTGCCAGCAGCCTCCCACAGGGGGCCCTTCAGCCCCAGCATTTT	CASSLPQGALQPQHF
TRBV18	NA	NA	TRBJ1-1	TGTGCCAGCTCACCAACACACACTGAAGCTTTCTTT	CASSPTHTEAFF
TRBV4-1	few	TRBD2	TRBJ2-3	TGCGCCAGCAGCCAAGTGTCGGGGGGAGGTTACACAGATACGCAGTATTTT	CASSQVSGGGYTDTQYF
TRBV7-2	NA	NA	TRBJ2-7	TGTGCCAGCAGCTTACTAAGTCGAAGCTACGAGCAGTACTTC	CASSLLSRSYEQYF
TRBV6-1	NA	NA	TRBJ2-1	TGTGCCAGCAGTCTAGCCTTAGGGTCCTCCTACAATGAGCAGTTCTTC	CASSLALGSSYNEQFF
TRBV7-7	NA	NA	TRBJ2-3	TGTGCTAGCAGCCTACTAGGGGTTGGCACAGATACGCAGTATTTT	CASSLLGVGTDTQYF
TRBV20-1	NA	NA	TRBJ2-3	TGCAGTGCTAGAAACCCCCTCGCTGCACCCAGCACAGATACGCAGTATTTT	CSARNPLAAPSTDTQYF
TRBV7-9	NA	NA	TRBJ2-5	TGTGCCAGCAGCCTCCCGGGACACGGGGAGACCCAGTACTTC	CASSLPGHGETQYF
TRBV12-3/TRBV12-4	many	TRBD1	TRBJ1-1	TGTGCCAGCAGCCGGGACAGGGGAATTCCGAGAACTGAAGCTTTCTTT	CASSRDRGIPRTEAFF
TRBV12-3/TRBV12-4	few	NA	TRBJ1-3	TGTGCCAGCAGTTTAGCCCTCCTCAACACCATATATTTT	CASSLALLNTIYF
TRBV7-2	many	TRBD1	TRBJ1-6	TGTGCCAGCAGCTTAAATGGACAGGGGGCTAATTCACCCCTCCACTTT	CASSLNGQGANSPLHF
TRBV6-1	few	NA	TRBJ2-1	TGTGCCAGCAGGTGGAATAATGAGCAGTTCTTC	CASRWNNEQFF
TRBV18	few	NA	TRBJ2-1	TGTGCCAGCTCACCACCGGGGGGGCTTAATGAGCAGTTCTTC	CASSPPGGLNEQFF
TRBV5-1	NA	NA	TRBJ2-5	TGCGCCAGCAGCTTGGAGTCAAGGAACCAAGAGACCCAGTACTTC	CASSLESRNQETQYF
TRBV5-1	few	TRBD2	TRBJ2-3	TGCGCCAGCAGCTTGGCCCCGGGACCGCGGGAGGGTACGCAGTATTTT	CASSLAPGPREGTQYF
TRBV4-1	few	TRBD1	TRBJ2-5	TGCGCCAGCAGCCAAGAGTGGGGACAGCCAAGTAAGGGGACCCAGTACTTC	CASSQEWGQPSKGTQYF
TRBV7-2	few	TRBD2	TRBJ2-7	TGTGCCAGCAGCTTAGACGGCGGGGGGGGCTCCTACGAGCAGTACTTC	CASSLDGGGGSYEQYF
TRBV20-1	NA	NA	TRBJ1-2	TGCAGTGCAAGCACAGTTAACTATGGCTACACCTTC	CSASTVNYGYTF
TRBV4-3	many	NA	TRBJ1-4	TGCGCCAGCAGCCAACAGACAGGAACAGGTGAAAAACTGTTTTTT	CASSQQTGTGEKLFF
TRBV15	few	NA	TRBJ2-5	TGTGCCACCAGCAGAGAACGGCAGGGCCGAGAGACCCAGTACTTC	CATSRERQGRETQYF
TRBV20-1	many	TRBD2	TRBJ2-3	TGCAGTGCTAGAGTATCGATCTCCTCTCTCTCGACTAGCGGGTATCACACAGATACGCAGTATTTT	CSARVSISSLSTSGYHTDTQYF
TRBV29-1	NA	TRBD1	TRBJ2-5	TGCAGCGTTGACCGGACAGGGCAAGAGACCCAGTACTTC	CSVDRTGQETQYF
TRBV11-2	NA	NA	TRBJ2-6	TGTGCCAGCAGCTCTTCTAGGTCTGGGGCCAACGTCCTGACTTTC	CASSSSRSGANVLTF
TRBV20-1	few	NA	TRBJ2-5	TGCAGTGCTAGGAACCTCGGGACCCAGTACTTC	CSARNLGTQYF
TRBV7-9	NA	NA	TRBJ2-5	TGTGCCAGCAGCCCGCGCGCGCAGTTCCAAGAGACCCAGTACTTC	CASSPRAQFQETQYF
TRBV4-3	few	NA	TRBJ2-3	TGCGCCAGCAGCCAAGACACCGGGGGACCCACAGATACGCAGTATTTT	CASSQDTGGPTDTQYF
TRBV7-3	many	NA	TRBJ1-1	TGTGCCAGCAGCTTACAGGGCAGCATGAACACTGAAGCTTTCTTT	CASSLQGSMNTEAFF
TRBV4-3	few	NA	TRBJ2-2	TGCGCCAGCAGCTTGGGGGGGCAGGCCGGGGAGCTGTTTTTT	CASSLGGQAGELFF
TRBV30	NA	TRBD1	TRBJ2-6	TGTGCCTGGAGTTTGGGACAGGGGATGGCTGGGGCCAACGTCCTGACTTTC	CAWSLGQGMAGANVLTF
TRBV3-1	NA	NA	TRBJ2-2	TGTGCCAGCAGCCAAACCGCGACCGGGGAGCTGTTTTTT	CASSQTATGELFF
TRBV7-2	few	TRBD2	TRBJ2-5	TGTGCCAGCAGCTTCGGGGACTACGAGACCCAGTACTTC	CASSFGDYETQYF
TRBV12-3/TRBV12-4	few	NA	TRBJ2-3	TGTGCCAGCAGTTTTGACTTCACAGATACGCAGTATTTT	CASSFDFTDTQYF
TRBV5-5	NA	NA	TRBJ1-5	TGTGCCAGCAGCCCGGAGGCAGCTACAAATCAGCCCCAGCATTTT	CASSPEAATNQPQHF
TRBV6-1	NA	NA	TRBJ1-2	TGTGCCAGCAGTGAGCCCTGTGCCGAGAGAAGAGGGTCTGTAGCGAGTCTTGGCTACACCTTC	CASSEPCAERRGSVASLGYTF
TRBV2	NA	NA	TRBJ2-5	TGTGCCAGCAGGGCAGGACGACTCAAAGAGACCCAGTACTTC	CASRAGRLKETQYF
TRBV24-1	many	NA	TRBJ2-3	TGTGCCACCAGTGTCTCAGGGGCGACAGATACGCAGTATTTT	CATSVSGATDTQYF
TRBV5-1	few	TRBD1	TRBJ1-5	TGCGCCAGCAGCTTGTACAGGGGTCAGCCCCAGCATTTT	CASSLYRGQPQHF
TRBV4-1	NA	TRBD1	TRBJ2-5	TGCGCCAGCAGCGGACAGGACAGGGCCCGCGTACAAGAGACCCAGTACTTC	CASSGQDRARVQETQYF
TRBV12-3/TRBV12-4	many	TRBD1	TRBJ2-7	TGTGCCAGCAGTTTAGACACGGGACAGAACTACGAGCAGTACTTC	CASSLDTGQNYEQYF
TRBV4-1	many	TRBD2	TRBJ2-5	TGCGCCAGCAGCCCCATCGGGACTAGCGGTAACCAAGAGACCCAGTACTTC	CASSPIGTSGNQETQYF
TRBV6-1	many	NA	TRBJ1-4	TGTGCCAGCAGCACCGAGGGCAGGGGTAATGAAAAACTGTTTTTT	CASSTEGRGNEKLFF